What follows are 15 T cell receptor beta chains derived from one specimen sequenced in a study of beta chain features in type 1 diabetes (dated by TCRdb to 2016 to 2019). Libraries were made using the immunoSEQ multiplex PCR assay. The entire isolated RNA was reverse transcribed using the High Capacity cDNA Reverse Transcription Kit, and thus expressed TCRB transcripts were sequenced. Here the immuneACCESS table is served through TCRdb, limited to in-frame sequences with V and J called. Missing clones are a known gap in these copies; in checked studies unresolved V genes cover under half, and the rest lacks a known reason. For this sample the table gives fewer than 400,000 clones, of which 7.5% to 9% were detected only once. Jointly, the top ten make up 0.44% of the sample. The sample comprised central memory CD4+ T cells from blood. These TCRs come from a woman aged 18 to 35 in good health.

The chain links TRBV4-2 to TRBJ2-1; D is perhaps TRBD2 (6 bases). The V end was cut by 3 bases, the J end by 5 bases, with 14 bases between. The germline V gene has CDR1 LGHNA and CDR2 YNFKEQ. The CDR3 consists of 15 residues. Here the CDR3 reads CASSHPRGGDNEQFF. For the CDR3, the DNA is TGTGCCAGCAGCCACCCCCGAGGCGGGGACAATGAGCAGTTCTTC.

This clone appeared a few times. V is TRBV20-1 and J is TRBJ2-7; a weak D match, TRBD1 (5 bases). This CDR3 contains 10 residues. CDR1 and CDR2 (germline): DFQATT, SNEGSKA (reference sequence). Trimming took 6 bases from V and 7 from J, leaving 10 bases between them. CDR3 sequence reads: CSALRQEQYF. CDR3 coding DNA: TGCAGTGCGCTGCGACAGGAGCAGTACTTC.

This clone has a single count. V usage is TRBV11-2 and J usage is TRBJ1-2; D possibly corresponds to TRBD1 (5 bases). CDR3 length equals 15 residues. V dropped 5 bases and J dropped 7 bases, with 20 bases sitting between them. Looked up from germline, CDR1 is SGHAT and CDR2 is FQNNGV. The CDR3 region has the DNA TGTGCCAGCAGCCCCCTGTCTGGACGAAGGGGTGGCTACACCTTC. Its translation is CASSPLSGRRGGYTF.

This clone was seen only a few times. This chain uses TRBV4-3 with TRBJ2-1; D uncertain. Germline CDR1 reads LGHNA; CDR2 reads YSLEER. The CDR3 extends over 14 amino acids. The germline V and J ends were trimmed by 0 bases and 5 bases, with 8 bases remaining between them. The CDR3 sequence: CASSQDHAHNEQFF. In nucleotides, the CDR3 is TGCGCCAGCAGCCAAGATCACGCCCACAATGAGCAGTTCTTC.

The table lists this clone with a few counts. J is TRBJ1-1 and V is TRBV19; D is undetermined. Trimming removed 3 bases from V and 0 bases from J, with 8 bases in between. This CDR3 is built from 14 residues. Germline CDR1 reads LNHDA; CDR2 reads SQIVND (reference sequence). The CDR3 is CASSIGQMNTEAFF. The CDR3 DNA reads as TGTGCCAGTAGTATCGGCCAGATGAACACTGAAGCTTTCTTT.

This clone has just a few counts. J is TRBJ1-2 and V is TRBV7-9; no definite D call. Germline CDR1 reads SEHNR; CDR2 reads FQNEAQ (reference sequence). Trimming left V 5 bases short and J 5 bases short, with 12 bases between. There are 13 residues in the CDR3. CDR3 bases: TGTGCCAGCAGCCCACGATCCGGTTATGGCTACACCTTC. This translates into CASSPRSGYGYTF.

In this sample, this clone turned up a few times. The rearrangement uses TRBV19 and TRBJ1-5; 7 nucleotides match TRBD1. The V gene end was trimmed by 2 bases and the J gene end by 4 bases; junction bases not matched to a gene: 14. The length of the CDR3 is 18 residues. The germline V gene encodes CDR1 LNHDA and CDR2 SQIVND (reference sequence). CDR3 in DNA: TGTGCCAGTAGTATACGAGCCGACAGGGCGGCCGGTAATCAGCCCCAGCATTTT. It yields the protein CASSIRADRAAGNQPQHF.

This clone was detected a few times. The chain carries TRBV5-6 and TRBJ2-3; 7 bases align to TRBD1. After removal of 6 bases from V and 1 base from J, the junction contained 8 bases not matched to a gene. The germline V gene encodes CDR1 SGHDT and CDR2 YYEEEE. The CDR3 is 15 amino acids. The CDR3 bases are TGTGCCAGCACCCAAAGACAGGGCCGCACAGATACGCAGTATTTT. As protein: CASTQRQGRTDTQYF.

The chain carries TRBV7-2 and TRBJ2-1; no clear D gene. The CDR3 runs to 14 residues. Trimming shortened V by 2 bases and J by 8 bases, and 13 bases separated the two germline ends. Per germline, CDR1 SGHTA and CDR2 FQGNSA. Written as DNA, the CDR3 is TGTGCCAGCAGCTTAAAATGGGCAGTCGATGAGCAGTTCTTC. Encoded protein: CASSLKWAVDEQFF.

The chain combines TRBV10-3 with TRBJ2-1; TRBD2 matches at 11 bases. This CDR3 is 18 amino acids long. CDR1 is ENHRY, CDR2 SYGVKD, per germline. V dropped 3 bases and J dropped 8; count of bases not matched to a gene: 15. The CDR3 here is CAISEFSLLAGVMDEQFF. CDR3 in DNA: TGTGCCATCAGTGAATTCTCCCTACTAGCGGGAGTTATGGATGAGCAGTTCTTC.

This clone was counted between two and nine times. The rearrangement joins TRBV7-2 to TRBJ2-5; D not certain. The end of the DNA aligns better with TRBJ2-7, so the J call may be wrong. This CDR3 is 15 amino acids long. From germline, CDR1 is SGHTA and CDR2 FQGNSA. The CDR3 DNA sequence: TGTGCCAGCAGCTACGCAGATAATACTATCTACGAGCAGTACTTC. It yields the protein CASSYADNTIYEQYF.

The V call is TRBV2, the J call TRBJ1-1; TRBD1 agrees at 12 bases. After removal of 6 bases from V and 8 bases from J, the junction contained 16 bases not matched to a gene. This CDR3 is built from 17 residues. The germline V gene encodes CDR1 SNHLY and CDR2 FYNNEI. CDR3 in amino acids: CASSGGTGTGGVREAFF. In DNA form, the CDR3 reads TGTGCCAGCAGCGGGGGGACCGGGACAGGGGGCGTGAGAGAAGCTTTCTTT.

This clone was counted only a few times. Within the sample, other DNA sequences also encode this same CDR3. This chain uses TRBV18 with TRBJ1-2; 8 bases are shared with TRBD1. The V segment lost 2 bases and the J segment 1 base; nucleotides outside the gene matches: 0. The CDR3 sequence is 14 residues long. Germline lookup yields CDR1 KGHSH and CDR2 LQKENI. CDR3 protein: CASSPGQGNYGYTF. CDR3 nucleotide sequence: TGTGCCAGCTCACCAGGACAGGGTAACTATGGCTACACCTTC.

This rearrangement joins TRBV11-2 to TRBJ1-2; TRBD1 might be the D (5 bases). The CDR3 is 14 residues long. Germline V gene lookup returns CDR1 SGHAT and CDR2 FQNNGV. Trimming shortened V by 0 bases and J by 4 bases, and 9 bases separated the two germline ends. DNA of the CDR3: TGTGCCAGCAGCTTAGAGGGACTAGGCTATGGCTACACCTTC. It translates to CASSLEGLGYGYTF.

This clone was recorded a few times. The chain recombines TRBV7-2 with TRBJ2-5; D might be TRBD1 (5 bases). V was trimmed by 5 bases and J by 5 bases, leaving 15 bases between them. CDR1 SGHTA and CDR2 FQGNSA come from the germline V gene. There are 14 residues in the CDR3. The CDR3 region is CASSLQAGLETQYF. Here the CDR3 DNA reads TGTGCCAGCAGCCTACAGGCAGGTTTGGAGACCCAGTACTTC.